This TCR beta chain emerged from a study of PD-1 blockade in mismatch repair-deficient tumors (dated by TCRdb to between 2016 and 2019). For the wider study: Between September 2013 and September 2016, the trial enrolled about 93 consecutive patients with about twelve mismatch repair-deficient cancer types, every one of whom had been previously treated and was progressing. Tumor-associated T cell clones were tracked in the peripheral blood of patients responding to PD-1 blockade by deep sequencing of TCR CDR3 regions.

As for this clone: Which antigen it targets is not known. No per-base quality is available; no much larger clone lies one base away.

Overall study results and their limits: Clones residing in the tumor, which were often undetectable in blood before treatment, expanded quickly after pembrolizumab and then contracted, generally before radiologic responses.

The library relied on the immunoSEQ multiplex PCR assay. TCRdb limited this immuneACCESS table to in-frame rearrangements with V and J called. A share of clones is missing; checked studies link under half to unresolved V genes, and the rest is unexplained. For this sample the table gives under 50,000 clones, of which roughly 80% were detected only once. Approximately 22% of the sample comes from the top ten. Mismatch repair deficiency was established in every enrolled patient by polymerase chain reaction or immunohistochemistry. TCR sequencing was carried out for a few patients who responded to pembrolizumab therapy. In the phase II trial, pembrolizumab PD-1 blockade was tested prospectively in advanced mismatch repair-deficient cancers, no matter which tissue of origin the cancers came from. Peripheral blood T cell samples were collected serially, before PD-1 blockade began and at several time points afterward. Blood sampling times were reported as weeks after the first pembrolizumab dose.

The sequence was obtained from an adult with mismatch repair-deficient cancer. Sequenced here: peripheral blood, sampled 4 weeks after starting pembrolizumab.

The nucleotides read TGTGCCAGCAGCCTACCCGAGGACAGGGCACTTTCAGCGGCCTACGAGCAGTACTTC. Its protein is CASSLPEDRALSAAYEQYF. Rearrangement joined TRBV7-2 to TRBJ2-7; a stretch of 8 junction bases matches TRBD1. Trimming removed 5 bases from V and 2 bases from J; the gene matches leave 20 bases unexplained. Including cysteine and phenylalanine, the CDR3 has 19 amino acids. Here the CDR3 DNA is all that survives: 57 bases in frame from base 1. CDR1 and CDR2 are read off the germline V gene as SGHTA and FQGNSA.